A selection of T cell receptor beta chains follows, all from one sample in a study of graft-versus-host responses after intestinal transplantation. The table came from immunoSEQ multiplex PCR; TCRdb's copy has only in-frame clones and leaves some out. The sample has about 21,000 clones, around 94% seen once. This specimen was PBMCs, taken roughly 270 days after intestinal transplant. The receptor set was obtained from a human patient who received an intestinal transplant, so some T cells may come from the graft donor. CDR3s include the opening cysteine and the closing phenylalanine or tryptophan. D genes are given only for firm matches. Size is stated for part of the rows, as once, few or many counts, or as a class when the clone is expanded.

J: TRBJ2-5
V: TRBV5-4
size: NA
D: TRBD1
DNA: TGTGCCAGCAGCTTGACAGGGGAAGAGACCCAGTACTTC
CDR3: CASSLTGEETQYF

J: TRBJ2-3
V: TRBV7-2
size: NA
D: NA
DNA: TGTGCCAGCAGCTTATCCGCCCTCCGACTAGATTATCCAGATACGCAGTATTTT
CDR3: CASSLSALRLDYPDTQYF

J: TRBJ2-7
V: TRBV6-6
size: NA
D: TRBD2
DNA: TGTGCCAGCAGGCCAGCGGGAGGGCCCTACGAGCAGTACTTC
CDR3: CASRPAGGPYEQYF

J: TRBJ1-5
V: TRBV18
size: few
D: NA
DNA: TGTGCCAGCTCACCATACGGGGGGGCGATGAAACAGCCCCAGCATTTT
CDR3: CASSPYGGAMKQPQHF

J: TRBJ1-5
V: TRBV27
size: once
D: NA
DNA: TGTGCCAGCAGTTTGGCTCCCTCGGAGGGCAATCAGCCCCAGCATTTT
CDR3: CASSLAPSEGNQPQHF

J: TRBJ2-4
V: TRBV5-1
size: NA
D: NA
DNA: TGCGCCAGCAGCCTTGGCTCTGGCATTCAGTACTTC
CDR3: CASSLGSGIQYF

J: TRBJ2-5
V: TRBV9
size: NA
D: NA
DNA: TGTGCCAGCAGCGTAGGGTGGAGAGAGACCCAGTACTTC
CDR3: CASSVGWRETQYF

J: TRBJ2-1
V: TRBV19
size: NA
D: TRBD2
DNA: TGTGCCAGTAAAGCGGGGACTAGCGGGAGGGGGTCCTACAATGAGCAGTTCTTC
CDR3: CASKAGTSGRGSYNEQFF

J: TRBJ2-1
V: TRBV6-5
size: NA
D: NA
DNA: TGTGCCAGCAGTTACATCGGGGGCGATGAGCAGTTCTTC
CDR3: CASSYIGGDEQFF

J: TRBJ2-3
V: TRBV4-1
size: NA
D: TRBD2
DNA: TGCGCCAGCAGCCAAGCTACTAGCGGGAGGGCCACTACAGATACGCAGTATTTT
CDR3: CASSQATSGRATTDTQYF

J: TRBJ2-7
V: TRBV7-9
size: NA
D: TRBD1
DNA: TGTGCCAGCAGCGCGGACAGGAGGTTGCGGGAGCAGTACTTC
CDR3: CASSADRRLREQYF

J: TRBJ1-2
V: TRBV4-2
size: NA
D: TRBD1
DNA: TGTGCCAGCAGCCTTTTTCCGGGACAGGGTCCATCAAACTATGGCTACACCTTC
CDR3: CASSLFPGQGPSNYGYTF

J: TRBJ1-5
V: TRBV5-5
size: NA
D: TRBD1
DNA: TGTGCCAGCAGCTTGTATCAGGGGGCAGGTCAGCCCCAGCATTTT
CDR3: CASSLYQGAGQPQHF

J: TRBJ1-1
V: TRBV27
size: NA
D: NA
DNA: TGTGCCAGCAGTCTTACGAGGAACACTGAAGCTTTCTTT
CDR3: CASSLTRNTEAFF

J: TRBJ2-1
V: TRBV19
size: NA
D: NA
DNA: TGTGCCAGTTCCCATTCCTACAATGAGCAGTTCTTC
CDR3: CASSHSYNEQFF

J: TRBJ1-5
V: TRBV19
size: NA
D: TRBD1
DNA: TGTGCCAGTAGTACCGTGACAGGGGACATAAATCAGCCCCAGCATTTT
CDR3: CASSTVTGDINQPQHF

J: TRBJ2-7
V: TRBV30
size: once
D: TRBD1
DNA: TGTGCCTACGGACAGGTTAGCTACGAGCAGTACTTC
CDR3: CAYGQVSYEQYF

J: TRBJ2-1
V: TRBV29-1
size: NA
D: TRBD1
DNA: TGCAGCGTGACCGGGACAGGGGGAGAGCAGTTCTTC
CDR3: CSVTGTGGEQFF

J: TRBJ2-3
V: TRBV29-1
size: NA
D: TRBD1
DNA: TGCAGTGGGAAAGGACAGGGTGACTCCGATACGCAGTATTTT
CDR3: CSGKGQGDSDTQYF

J: TRBJ2-7
V: TRBV13
size: NA
D: TRBD1
DNA: TGTGCCAGCAGCTTACTGGGACAGGGATCCTACGAGCAGTACTTC
CDR3: CASSLLGQGSYEQYF

J: TRBJ1-2
V: TRBV27
size: NA
D: NA
DNA: TGTGCCAGCAGTCCTATGGGGGGACACCTTGGCTATGGCTACACCTTC
CDR3: CASSPMGGHLGYGYTF

J: TRBJ1-1
V: TRBV6-5
size: NA
D: NA
DNA: TGTGCCAGCAACCGGGGGTCGGGGACTGAAGCTTTCTTT
CDR3: CASNRGSGTEAFF

J: TRBJ2-7
V: TRBV19
size: once
D: NA
DNA: TGTGCCAGTAGTCACACATCGATCTCCTACGAGCAGTACTTC
CDR3: CASSHTSISYEQYF

J: TRBJ2-1
V: TRBV7-2
size: NA
D: TRBD2
DNA: TGTGCCATCCTCACCCTAGCGGGCCTATGGAGTGAGCAGTTCTTC
CDR3: CAILTLAGLWSEQFF

J: TRBJ2-1
V: TRBV14
size: NA
D: TRBD2
DNA: TGTGCCAGCAGCCAAGAGGGGAGCGGGAGAAAGGACAATGAGCAGTTCTTC
CDR3: CASSQEGSGRKDNEQFF

J: TRBJ2-2
V: TRBV7-9
size: NA
D: NA
DNA: TGTGCCAGCAGCCGCACCGGGGAGCTGTTTTTT
CDR3: CASSRTGELFF

J: TRBJ1-5
V: TRBV5-8
size: NA
D: NA
DNA: TGTGCCAGCAGCTTAGGGTATCAGCCCCAGCATTTT
CDR3: CASSLGYQPQHF

J: TRBJ1-2
V: TRBV5-6
size: NA
D: NA
DNA: TGTGCCAGCAGCTTGGAGGAGGGGATCCATGGCTACACCTTC
CDR3: CASSLEEGIHGYTF

J: TRBJ2-5
V: TRBV19
size: NA
D: NA
DNA: TGTGCCAGTAGTTTCCTCCCGGGCCTGGGGGAGACCCAGTACTTC
CDR3: CASSFLPGLGETQYF

J: TRBJ1-4
V: TRBV29-1
size: NA
D: TRBD1
DNA: TGCAGCGTTGAGGAAGACAGGGGTGTTAGTGAAAAACTGTTTTTT
CDR3: CSVEEDRGVSEKLFF

J: TRBJ2-1
V: TRBV6-6
size: NA
D: NA
DNA: TGTGCCAGCAGTCACCGGGACTCCTACAATGAGCAGTTCTTC
CDR3: CASSHRDSYNEQFF

J: TRBJ1-1
V: TRBV5-1
size: NA
D: NA
DNA: TGCGCCAGCAGCCCGAGGGTATGGGGGGGGCGAGTAGTGAACACTGAAGCTTTCTTT
CDR3: CASSPRVWGGRVVNTEAFF

J: TRBJ2-5
V: TRBV4-1
size: NA
D: TRBD2
DNA: TGCGCCAGCAGCCAAGATCGGGCGGGAGGAGGAGAGACCCAGTACTTC
CDR3: CASSQDRAGGGETQYF

J: TRBJ1-2
V: TRBV7-2
size: NA
D: NA
DNA: TGTGCCAGCAGCTTAGAGCCGGGACACACTAACTATGGCTACACCTTC
CDR3: CASSLEPGHTNYGYTF

J: TRBJ2-7
V: TRBV28
size: NA
D: TRBD2
DNA: TGTGCCAGCAGTCCACCCCCCCCGGGACTAGCTCCTTACGAGCAGTACTTC
CDR3: CASSPPPPGLAPYEQYF

J: TRBJ2-7
V: TRBV2
size: NA
D: NA
DNA: TGTGCCAGCAGTGAGTACATTATCCCCTACGAGCAGTACTTC
CDR3: CASSEYIIPYEQYF

J: TRBJ1-1
V: TRBV19
size: NA
D: NA
DNA: TGTGCCAGTACCGGGATGATCAACACTGAAGCTTTCTTT
CDR3: CASTGMINTEAFF

J: TRBJ2-5
V: TRBV25-1
size: NA
D: NA
DNA: TGTGCCAGCAGTGAATACAGTAATGAGGCCGCCATCAGGAACTTC
CDR3: CASSEYSNEAAIRNF

J: TRBJ2-1
V: TRBV7-9
size: NA
D: TRBD2
DNA: TGTGCCAGCAGCTTACTTACTAGCGGGAGCAATGAGCAGTTCTTC
CDR3: CASSLLTSGSNEQFF

J: TRBJ1-4
V: TRBV6-5
size: NA
D: NA
DNA: TGTGCCAGCAGTTACTTCCGGACAGCTGAAAAACTGTTTTTT
CDR3: CASSYFRTAEKLFF

J: TRBJ2-1
V: TRBV6-1
size: NA
D: NA
DNA: TGTGCCAGCAGTGGCCGGACAGCGAGCTCCTACAATGAGCAGTTCTTC
CDR3: CASSGRTASSYNEQFF

J: TRBJ2-3
V: TRBV11-2
size: NA
D: TRBD2
DNA: TGTGCCAGCAGCGCCCAGCGGGGCGCACTCCGATTATTCACAGATACGCAGTATTTT
CDR3: CASSAQRGALRLFTDTQYF

J: TRBJ2-2
V: TRBV5-1
size: NA
D: NA
DNA: TGCGCCAGCAGCTTGGCCTCGGGCCGTAACACCGGGGAGCTGTTTTTT
CDR3: CASSLASGRNTGELFF